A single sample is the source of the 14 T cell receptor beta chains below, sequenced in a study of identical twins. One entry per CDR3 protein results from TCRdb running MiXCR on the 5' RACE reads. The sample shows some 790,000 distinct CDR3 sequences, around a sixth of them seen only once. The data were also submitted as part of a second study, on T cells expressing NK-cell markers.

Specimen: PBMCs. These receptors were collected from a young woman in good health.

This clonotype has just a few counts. CDR3 DNA sequence: TGCAGTGCTCAAATATCCACGGGTGGCTACACCTTC. Translation: CSAQISTGGYTF. The chain uses TRBV20-1 and TRBJ1-2, with no clear D. Deletions cut 5 bases from V and 7 bases from J, with 14 bases between. The CDR3 covers 12 residues. Germline V gene lookup returns CDR1 DFQATT and CDR2 SNEGSKA (reference sequence).

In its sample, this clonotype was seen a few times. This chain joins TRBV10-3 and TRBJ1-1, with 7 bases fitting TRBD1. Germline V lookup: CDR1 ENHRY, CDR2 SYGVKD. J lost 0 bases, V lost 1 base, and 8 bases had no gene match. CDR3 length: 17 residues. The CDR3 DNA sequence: TGTGCCATCAGTGAGTGGGACAGTTCCGTCTTGAACACTGAAGCTTTCTTT. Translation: CAISEWDSSVLNTEAFF.

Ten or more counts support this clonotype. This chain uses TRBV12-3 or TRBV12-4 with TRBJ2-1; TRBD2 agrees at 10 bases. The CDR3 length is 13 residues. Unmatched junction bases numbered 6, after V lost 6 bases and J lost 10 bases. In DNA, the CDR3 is TGTGCCAGCAGACCCCCGGGACTAGCGGAGCAGTTCTTC. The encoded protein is CASRPPGLAEQFF.

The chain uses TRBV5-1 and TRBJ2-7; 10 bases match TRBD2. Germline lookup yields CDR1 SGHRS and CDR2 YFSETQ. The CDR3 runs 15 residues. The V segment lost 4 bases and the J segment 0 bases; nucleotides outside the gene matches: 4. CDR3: CASSPGTSASYEQYF. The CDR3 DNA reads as TGCGCCAGCAGCCCGGGGACTAGCGCCTCCTACGAGCAGTACTTC.

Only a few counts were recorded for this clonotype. CDR3 amino acids: CASSLLGGYEQYF. The CDR3 coding sequence is TGTGCCAGCAGTTTACTGGGGGGTTACGAGCAGTACTTC. This rearrangement joins TRBV12-3 or TRBV12-4 to TRBJ2-7, with a tentative D call TRBD2 (6 bases). The CDR3 contains 13 residues. The V end lost 2 bases, the J end lost 4 bases, and 9 bases lay between the germline ends.

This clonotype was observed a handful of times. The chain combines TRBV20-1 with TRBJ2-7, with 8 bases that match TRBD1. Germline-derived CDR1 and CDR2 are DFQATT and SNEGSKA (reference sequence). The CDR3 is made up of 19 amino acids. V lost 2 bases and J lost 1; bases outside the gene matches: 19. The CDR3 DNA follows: TGCAGTGCTAGATCCCTCCCCGGACAGGGTTCCGATTTATCCTACGAGCAGTACTTC. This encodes CSARSLPGQGSDLSYEQYF.

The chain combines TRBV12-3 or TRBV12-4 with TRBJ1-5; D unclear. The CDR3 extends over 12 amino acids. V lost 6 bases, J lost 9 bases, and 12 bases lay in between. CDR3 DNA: TGTGCCAGCAGATTGAAGGGTGGGCCCCAGCATTTT. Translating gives CASRLKGGPQHF.

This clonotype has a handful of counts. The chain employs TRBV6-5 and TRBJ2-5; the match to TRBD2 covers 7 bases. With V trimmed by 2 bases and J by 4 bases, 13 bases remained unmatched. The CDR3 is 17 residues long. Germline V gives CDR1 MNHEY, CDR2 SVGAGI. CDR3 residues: CASSYGSQWRERETQYF. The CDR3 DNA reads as TGTGCCAGCAGTTACGGGTCTCAATGGCGGGAGAGAGAGACCCAGTACTTC.

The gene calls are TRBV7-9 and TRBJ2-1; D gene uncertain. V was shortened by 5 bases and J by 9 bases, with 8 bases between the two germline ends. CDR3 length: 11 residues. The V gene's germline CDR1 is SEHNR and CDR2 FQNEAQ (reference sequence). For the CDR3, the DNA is TGTGCCAGCAGCCCCCTCACTGAGCAGTTCTTC. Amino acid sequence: CASSPLTEQFF.

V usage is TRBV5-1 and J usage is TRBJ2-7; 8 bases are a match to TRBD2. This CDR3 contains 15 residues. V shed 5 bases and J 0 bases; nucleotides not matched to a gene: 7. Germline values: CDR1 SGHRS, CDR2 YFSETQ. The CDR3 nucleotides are TGCGCCAGCAGTCTTTCGACTAGCGCCTCCTACGAGCAGTACTTC. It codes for CASSLSTSASYEQYF.

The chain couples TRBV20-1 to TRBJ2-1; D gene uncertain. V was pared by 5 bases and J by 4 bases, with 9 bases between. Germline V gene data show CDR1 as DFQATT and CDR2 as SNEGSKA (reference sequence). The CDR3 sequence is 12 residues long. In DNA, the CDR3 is TGCAGTGCTGATTTAGGGTACAATGAGCAGTTCTTC. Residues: CSADLGYNEQFF.

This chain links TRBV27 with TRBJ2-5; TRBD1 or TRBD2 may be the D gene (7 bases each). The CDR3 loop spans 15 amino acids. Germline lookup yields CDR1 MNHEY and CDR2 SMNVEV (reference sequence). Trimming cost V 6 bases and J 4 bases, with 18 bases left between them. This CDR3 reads CASRKRGGGGETQYF. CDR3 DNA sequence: TGTGCCAGCAGGAAAAGGGGAGGGGGCGGAGAGACCCAGTACTTC.

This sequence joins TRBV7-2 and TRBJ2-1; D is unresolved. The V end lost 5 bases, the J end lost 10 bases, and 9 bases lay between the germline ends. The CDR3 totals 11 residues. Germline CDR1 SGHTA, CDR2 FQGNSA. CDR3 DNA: TGTGCCAGCAGCCCTTGGTGGGAGCAGTTCTTC. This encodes CASSPWWEQFF.

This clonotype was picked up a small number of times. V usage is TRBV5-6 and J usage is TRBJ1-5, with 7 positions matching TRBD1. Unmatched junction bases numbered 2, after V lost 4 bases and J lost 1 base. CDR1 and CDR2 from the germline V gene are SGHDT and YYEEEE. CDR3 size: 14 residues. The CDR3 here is CASSDRVSNQPQHF. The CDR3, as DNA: TGTGCCAGCAGCGACAGGGTGAGCAATCAGCCCCAGCATTTT.